This passage covers 13 T cell receptor beta chains from one sample sequenced in a study of T cells in Graves' hyperthyroidism and ophthalmopathy. Amplification of TCR beta CDR3 regions used RNA as the template. In the first-round RT-PCR of the TCR CDR3, the HTBI primer set was used. TCRdb independently ran MiXCR on the multiplex PCR reads; one entry per CDR3 protein. The profile covers about 340,000 distinct CDR3 sequences, with 15% to 20% appearing a single time and about 49% taken by the ten largest. The sequenced sample consisted of blood. The receptors come from a woman aged 45-60 years with Graves' hyperthyroidism.

J is TRBJ2-7 and V is TRBV19, with D possibly matching TRBD2 (6 bases). Germline CDR1 is LNHDA and CDR2 is SQIVND (reference sequence). Trimming shortened V by 5 bases and J by 4 bases, and 27 bases separated the two germline ends. The CDR3 sequence is 18 residues long. The chain's CDR3 is CASSFARWEETGGYEQYV. The CDR3 DNA reads TGTGCCAGTAGTTTCGCGAGGTGGGAGGAGACGGGCGGATACGAGCAGTACGTC.

This clonotype has at least ten counts. The genes are TRBV15 and TRBJ2-1; no definite D call. The V end was cut by 5 bases, the J end by 8 bases, with 13 bases between. The CDR3 spans 13 residues. CDR1 LNHNV and CDR2 YYDKDF come from the germline V gene (reference sequence). The CDR3 reads CATSVGRSYEQFF. The CDR3, as DNA: TGTGCCACCAGCGTAGGGCGGTCTTATGAGCAGTTCTTC.

This clonotype showed up just a few times. This chain uses TRBV3-1 with TRBJ2-3; D possibly corresponds to TRBD1 (6 bases). V dropped 1 base and J dropped 6 bases, with 14 bases sitting between them. The length of the CDR3 is 15 residues. Germline lookup yields CDR1 LGHDT and CDR2 YNNKEL (reference sequence). This CDR3 is CASSQVPPQGDTQYF. As DNA, the CDR3 is TGTGCCAGCAGCCAAGTCCCGCCCCAGGGGGATACGCAGTATTTT.

This clonotype occurred a few times. An end of the junction does not agree with germline; a read error may underlie this. This sequence joins TRBV3-1 and TRBJ2-2; 10 nucleotides agree with TRBD2. The CDR3 covers 15 residues. Germline V gene data show CDR1 as LGHDT and CDR2 as YNNKEL (reference sequence). CDR3 coding DNA: TGTGCCAGCACCTCTACTAGCGGGAACAACGGGGAGCTGTTTTTT. Its translation: CASTSTSGNNGELFF.

A few counts support this clonotype. The V gene is TRBV28, the J gene TRBJ2-1, with D hard to call. V was trimmed by 2 bases and J by 5 bases, leaving 4 bases between them. Per germline, CDR1 MDHEN and CDR2 SYDVKM. The CDR3 sequence is 12 residues long. CDR3 in DNA: TGTGCCAGCAGTTTAAGCCACAATGAGCAGTTCTTC. Amino acids: CASSLSHNEQFF.

This clonotype showed up many times. The rearrangement uses TRBV7-3 and TRBJ2-1; 9 nucleotides agree with TRBD2. This CDR3 is 14 amino acids long. The germline V gene has CDR1 SGHTA and CDR2 FQGTGA. The trim removed 1 base at V and 9 bases at J, leaving 4 bases unmatched. The CDR3 protein is CASSLSLAGSEQFF. The CDR3 region has the DNA TGTGCCAGCAGCTTAAGTCTAGCGGGATCTGAGCAGTTCTTC.

The sample holds many counts of this clonotype. V usage is TRBV12-5 and J usage is TRBJ2-5; 14 bases are shared with TRBD2. V lost 0 bases to trimming and J lost 1 base; unmatched junction nucleotides: 7. This CDR3 region has 19 residues. Per the germline V gene, CDR1 is LGHNT and CDR2 is FRNRAP. The CDR3 reads CASGLVPATSGGVQETQYF. The CDR3 DNA follows: TGTGCTAGTGGTTTGGTACCGGCGACTAGCGGGGGGGTCCAAGAGACCCAGTACTTC.

This clonotype was seen at least ten times. The chain uses TRBV10-3 and TRBJ2-1; D not resolved. Germline CDR1 and CDR2: ENHRY and SYGVKD. The ends were cut back, 3 bases at V and 0 bases at J, with 12 bases in the middle. The CDR3 is 16 amino acids. CDR3 nucleotide sequence: TGTGCCATCAGTGATATAGGTCACAGCTCCTACAATGAGCAGTTCTTC. Encoded protein: CAISDIGHSSYNEQFF.

A few counts support this clonotype. The chain carries TRBV13 and TRBJ2-3; 12 bases map to TRBD2. Germline V gene lookup returns CDR1 PRHDT and CDR2 FYEKMQ (reference sequence). The CDR3 runs 18 residues. Unmatched junction bases numbered 10, after V lost 5 bases and J lost 1 base. CDR3 sequence: CASSVYSSGGEGTDTQYF. CDR3 coding DNA: TGTGCCAGCAGCGTTTACTCTAGCGGGGGGGAAGGCACAGATACGCAGTATTTT. Based on the CDR3 plus reference TRBV13 and TRBJ2-3, the full variable domain is AAGVIQSPRHLIKEKRETATLKCYPIPRHDTVYWYQQGPGQDPQFLISFYEKMQSDKGSIPDRFSAQQFSDYHSELNMSSLELGDSALYFCASSVYSSGGEGTDTQYFGPGTRLTVL.

The chain combines TRBV5-6 with TRBJ2-7, with TRBD1 as a possible D gene (5 bases). The V and J ends lost 5 bases and 4 bases respectively, with 13 bases between them. Germline V gene lookup returns CDR1 SGHDT and CDR2 YYEEEE. The length of the CDR3 is 13 residues. CDR3 coding DNA: TGTGCCAGCAGATCCGGGTCAGGGTACGAGCAGTACGTC. Protein sequence: CASRSGSGYEQYV.

This clonotype was seen many times. This sequence joins TRBV7-6 and TRBJ2-1; TRBD2 agrees at 7 bases. The germline CDR1 and CDR2 sequences are SGHVS and FNYEAQ. The V gene end was trimmed by 0 bases and the J gene end by 5 bases; junction bases not matched to a gene: 7. The CDR3 runs 16 residues. The CDR3 region is CASSLADPRGDNEQFF. The CDR3 bases are TGTGCCAGCAGCTTAGCCGACCCCCGGGGGGACAATGAGCAGTTCTTC.

This chain links TRBV20-1 with TRBJ2-6; D remains ambiguous. V gave up 6 bases and J gave up 2 bases, with 8 bases separating them. CDR1 is DFQATT and CDR2 is SNEGSKA in the germline V gene (reference sequence). The CDR3 consists of 13 residues. The DNA for the CDR3 is TGCAGTGCGAGCCGTCCTGGGGCCAACGTCCTGACTTTC. This translates into CSASRPGANVLTF.

The chain couples TRBV6-1 to TRBJ1-6; 11 bases are shared with TRBD1. The CDR3 spans 15 residues. With V trimmed by 8 bases and J by 10 bases, 10 bases remained unmatched. From germline, CDR1 is MNHNS and CDR2 SASEGT. CDR3 sequence (DNA): TGTGCCAGCGGGGGGGACAGGGGGACAGGGTCACCCCTCCACTTT. It translates to CASGGDRGTGSPLHF.